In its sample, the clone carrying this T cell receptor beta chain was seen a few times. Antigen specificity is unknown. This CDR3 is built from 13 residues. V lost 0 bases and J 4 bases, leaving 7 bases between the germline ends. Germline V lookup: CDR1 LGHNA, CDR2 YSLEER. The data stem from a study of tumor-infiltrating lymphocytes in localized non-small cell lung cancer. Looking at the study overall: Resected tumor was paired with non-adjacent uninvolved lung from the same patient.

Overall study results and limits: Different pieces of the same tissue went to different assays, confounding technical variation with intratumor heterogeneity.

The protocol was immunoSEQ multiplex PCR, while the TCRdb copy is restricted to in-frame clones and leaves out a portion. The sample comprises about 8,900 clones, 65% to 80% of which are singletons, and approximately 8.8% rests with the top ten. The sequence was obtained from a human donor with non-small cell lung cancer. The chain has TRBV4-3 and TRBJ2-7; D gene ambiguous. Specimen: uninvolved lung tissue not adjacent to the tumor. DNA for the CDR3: TGCGCCAGCAGCCAAGATCTGATTTACGAGCAGTACTTC. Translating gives CASSQDLIYEQYF.